The 29 T cell receptor beta chains below were found in one sample sequenced in a study of monozygotic twins with inflammatory bowel disease. TCRdb reworked the 5' RACE reads into one entry per CDR3 protein, no DNA. This sample contains over 100,000 distinct CDR3 sequences. Input material: blood. These receptors originate from a human donor with ulcerative colitis or Crohn's disease, or a healthy co-twin of an affected twin (not recorded which).

This chain's CDR3 is CASSQDRTSGITGELFF. The V and J genes are TRBV4-3 and TRBJ2-2; TCRdb reports TRBD2, a call that lacks DNA to check it against. This CDR3 has 17 amino acids. Germline-derived CDR1 and CDR2 are LGHNA and YSLEER.

The V gene is TRBV6-4, the J gene TRBJ2-2; the D gene TCRdb calls, TRBD2, cannot be checked with no DNA. CDR3 length: 15 residues. The germline V gene encodes CDR1 MRHNA and CDR2 SNTAGT. CDR3 in amino acids: CASSVTSGDTGELFF.

The chain carries TRBV4-2 and TRBJ1-4; TCRdb's D gene call, TRBD1, goes unchecked for lack of DNA. This CDR3 spans 15 amino acids. Germline loops: CDR1 LGHNA, CDR2 YNFKEQ. The CDR3 reads CASSQGQGAGEKLFF.

V gene TRBV12-3 or TRBV12-4 combines with J gene TRBJ2-1. The CDR3 extends over 12 amino acids. CDR3 sequence: CASSPLRKEQFF.

V usage is TRBV20-1 and J usage is TRBJ2-1; TCRdb's assignment of TRBD2 cannot be checked, as there is no DNA. CDR1 is DFQATT and CDR2 is SNEGSKA in the germline V gene (reference sequence). CDR3 size: 16 residues. The CDR3 region is CSASRLAGSSYNEQFF.

J is TRBJ1-1 and V is TRBV20-1; TCRdb's D call, TRBD1, is unchecked because there is no DNA. The CDR3 spans 11 residues. Germline CDR1 DFQATT, CDR2 SNEGSKA (reference sequence). CDR3 in amino acids: CSFPSRTEAFF.

The V gene is TRBV20-1, the J gene TRBJ1-1; TCRdb selects TRBD1, and the lack of DNA leaves this call unchecked. This CDR3 has 13 residues. Germline CDR1 DFQATT, CDR2 SNEGSKA (reference sequence). CDR3 residues: CSARDRVVTEAFF.

The J gene is TRBJ2-1, the V gene TRBV11-1; TCRdb picks TRBD1, but there is no DNA to check that call. Germline lookup yields CDR1 SGHAT and CDR2 FQDESV (reference sequence). CDR3 length: 15 amino acids. This CDR3 is CASSQGVAVYNEQFF.

This chain joins TRBV12-3 or TRBV12-4 and TRBJ2-7; TCRdb proposes TRBD1, but this gene call is untestable without DNA. CDR3 size: 14 residues. Here the CDR3 reads CASSGQVFDYEQYF.

The chain uses TRBV11-2 and TRBJ2-5; TCRdb indicates TRBD1, and absent DNA this call remains unverified. Germline lookup yields CDR1 SGHAT and CDR2 FQNNGV. This CDR3 region has 13 residues. The CDR3 is CASSPDSPETQYF.

The chain joins TRBV6-2 or TRBV6-3 to TRBJ2-7; TCRdb's D gene call, TRBD1, goes unchecked for lack of DNA. CDR1 and CDR2 (germline): MNHEY, SVGEGT. There are 13 residues in the CDR3. CDR3 loop: CASSYAAGNEQYF.

The V gene is TRBV20-1, the J gene TRBJ2-1; the TCRdb D gene call, TRBD2, has no DNA to confirm it. Germline values: CDR1 DFQATT, CDR2 SNEGSKA (reference sequence). The CDR3 length is 16 residues. The CDR3 is CSARDLEASAYNEQFF.

The chain carries TRBV28 and TRBJ2-5. From germline, CDR1 is MDHEN and CDR2 SYDVKM. This CDR3 has 11 amino acids. The CDR3 spells CASSLRETQYF.

This chain joins TRBV2 and TRBJ1-2; TCRdb gives TRBD1 as the D gene, but with no DNA this cannot be confirmed. The germline V gene encodes CDR1 SNHLY and CDR2 FYNNEI. The CDR3 totals 14 residues. The CDR3 here is CASSKGGQARGYTF. Full variable domain (remainder filled in from reference TRBV2 and TRBJ1-2): EPEVTQTPSHQVTQMGQEVILRCVPISNHLYFYWYRQILGQKVEFLVSFYNNEISEKSEIFDDQFSVERPDGSNFTLKIRSTKLEDSAMYFCASSKGGQARGYTFGSGTRLTVV.

This sequence joins TRBV5-5 and TRBJ1-5; TCRdb indicates TRBD1, and absent DNA this call remains unverified. Germline V gene sequence: CDR1 SGHKS, CDR2 YYEKEE (reference sequence). The CDR3 spans 15 residues. The chain's CDR3 is CASSPDWGAEQPQHF.

The chain carries TRBV6-2 or TRBV6-3 and TRBJ1-5. CDR1 is MNHEY, CDR2 SVGEGT, per germline. CDR3 length: 14 residues. The CDR3 spells CASSYLSSGQPQHF.

The chain joins TRBV20-1 to TRBJ2-7; TCRdb lists TRBD1, though no DNA is available to test this call. Per the germline V gene, CDR1 is DFQATT and CDR2 is SNEGSKA (reference sequence). The CDR3 spans 13 residues. The CDR3 loop is CSASGAQGYEQYF.

The chain joins TRBV12-3 or TRBV12-4 to TRBJ1-1. This CDR3 contains 12 residues. Here the CDR3 reads CASSLVNSEAFF.

This chain connects TRBV7-2 to TRBJ2-3. Per germline, CDR1 SGHTA and CDR2 FQGNSA. The CDR3 extends over 12 amino acids. The CDR3: CASSLDKDTQYF.

V is TRBV20-1 and J is TRBJ2-7. The CDR3 extends over 11 amino acids. Germline-derived CDR1 and CDR2 are DFQATT and SNEGSKA (reference sequence). The CDR3 spells CSARLPPEQYF.

The chain recombines TRBV5-1 with TRBJ2-3. Germline loops: CDR1 SGHRS, CDR2 YFSETQ. The CDR3 length is 13 residues. This CDR3 reads CASSPIVGDTQYF.

CDR3 sequence: CSARDSWERNTGAFF. The V and J genes are TRBV20-1 and TRBJ1-1. CDR3 length equals 15 residues. Germline CDR1 DFQATT, CDR2 SNEGSKA (reference sequence).

The rearrangement uses TRBV20-1 and TRBJ2-1; TCRdb's D call, TRBD2, is unchecked because there is no DNA. CDR3 size: 14 residues. Germline V lookup: CDR1 DFQATT, CDR2 SNEGSKA (reference sequence). The CDR3: CSVPIAGGDNEQFF.

V gene TRBV16 combines with J gene TRBJ1-1. This CDR3 has 15 residues. Germline V CDR1 and CDR2: KGHSY, FQNENV. CDR3 sequence reads: CASSQAALGSTEAFF.

V usage is TRBV7-3 and J usage is TRBJ2-7; the TRBD1 assignment by TCRdb is unverifiable without DNA. This CDR3 is built from 13 residues. Germline values: CDR1 SGHTA, CDR2 FQGTGA. This chain's CDR3 is CASSRDRAYEQYF.

The rearrangement uses TRBV7-2 and TRBJ2-7; TCRdb lists TRBD1, though no DNA is available to test this call. The CDR3 is 15 amino acids. CDR1 is SGHTA and CDR2 is FQGNSA in the germline V gene. CDR3 sequence reads: CASALSGTGSYEQYF.

CDR3: CASSLNGGDLTEAFF. V gene TRBV7-3 combines with J gene TRBJ1-1. CDR3 length: 15 amino acids. Germline CDR1 SGHTA, CDR2 FQGTGA.

The chain links TRBV2 to TRBJ1-3; no DNA is available, so the TRBD1 call from TCRdb remains unchecked. Germline V gene lookup returns CDR1 SNHLY and CDR2 FYNNEI. This CDR3 has 17 residues. CDR3 loop: CASTTPSTGDSGNTIYF.

The rearrangement uses TRBV28 and TRBJ2-5. Looked up from germline, CDR1 is MDHEN and CDR2 is SYDVKM. The CDR3 loop spans 14 amino acids. The CDR3 sequence is CASSFSRSQETQYF.